This T cell receptor (beta chain) was captured in a study of T cell responses to AZD1222 COVID-19 vaccine. Points from the study as a whole: It was only after the peak T cell response that any repertoires were sampled. Epitopes outside B.1.351 and B.1.1.7 mutated regions reportedly drew nearly half of spike TCRs. Two doses of AZD1222 preceded a rise in Spike-specific TCR breadth and depth. Baseline serology detected seropositivity in only six or seven AZD1222 recipients.

Sequencing was performed with immunoSEQ multiplex PCR; in TCRdb, only in-frame clones are kept and a portion is missing. The data hold 150,000 to 200,000 clones, with 85% to 95% observed a single time. Comment on this clone: Its antigen remains unidentified.

The sample consisted of peripheral blood, taken on day 0 of AZD1222 vaccination. This receptor was obtained from an adult in good health.

DNA for the CDR3: TGTGCCAGCAGCCCTCTGCAGGGTTATAATTCACCCCTCCACTTT. Residues: CASSPLQGYNSPLHF. This rearrangement joins TRBV3-1 (or the pseudogene TRBV3-2) to TRBJ1-6; D possibly corresponds to TRBD1 (5 bases). V was trimmed by 4 bases and J by 4 bases, leaving 11 bases between them. The CDR3 is 15 amino acids. CDR1 and CDR2 (germline): LGHDT, YNNKEL (reference sequence).